This TCR beta chain was obtained from a study of cytomegalovirus exposure and HLA in healthy donors. Turning to the study itself: Per a later analysis, the 666 first-cohort and under 150 validation repertoires shared one platform.

The CDR3 runs 15 residues. Germline trimming cut 1 base from V and 7 bases from J; bases unmatched to any gene: 7. The germline V gene encodes CDR1 LNHNV and CDR2 YYDKDF (reference sequence). Data came from immunoSEQ multiplex PCR; TCRdb stores just in-frame clones and leaves some out. The table has about 65,000 clones, about 90% seen once. Overall study results and limits: Reports showed the classifier diagnosing cytomegalovirus status with high specificity and sensitivity. Researchers catalogued 164 TCR beta chains as cytomegalovirus-associated. In vitro work confirmed that a few CMV-associated chains recognize CMV antigens.

This clone was seen a single time. Its antigen is not known. The chain recombines TRBV15 with TRBJ2-1; the match to TRBD2 covers 7 bases. Material for sequencing was PBMCs. This receptor was identified in a young woman in good health and CMV-seronegative. CDR3 bases: TGTGCCACCAGCAGAGTGGGGGGGGTCGGGAATGAGCAGTTCTTC. It specifies CATSRVGGVGNEQFF. Variable domain in full (rest from reference TRBV15 and TRBJ2-1): DAMVIQNPRYQVTQFGKPVTLSCSQTLNHNVMYWYQQKSSQAPKLLFHYYDKDFNNEADTPDNFQSRRPNTSFCFLDIRSPGLGDTAMYLCATSRVGGVGNEQFFGPGTRLTVL.